A few counts support the clone carrying this T cell receptor (beta chain). The CDR3 has 13 residues. V shed 0 bases and J shed 3 bases, with 5 bases lying between them. The germline CDR1 and CDR2 sequences are ENHRY and SYGVKD. The data derive from a study of blood T cell repertoires in COVID-19. Per the authors' pipeline: Amplification of reference gene primers provided the estimated nucleated cell counts. Some clones are missing from TCRdb's copy, which holds only in-frame ones; the method was immunoSEQ multiplex PCR. V and J calls and clone size are as listed in that table; D and trimming were resolved from the DNA. The repertoire holds approximately 190,000 clones, with 80% as singletons.

The chain is built from TRBV10-3 and TRBJ1-2, with TRBD1 as a possible D gene (5 bases). The source of this sequence is a man between 60 and 75 years old with acute or convalescent COVID-19. The sample consisted of peripheral blood. CDR3 bases: TGTGCCATCAGTGAGTCAGGGGACTATGGCTACACCTTC. Residues: CAISESGDYGYTF.